These T cell receptor beta chains were read from a single sample in a study of lymphopenia after photon versus proton radiotherapy. Profiling relied on immunoSEQ multiplex PCR, and the TCRdb table lists in-frame clones only, not all of them. Here the sample spans about 26,000 clones, around four fifths being singletons. The source material was peripheral blood, sampled from a patient treated with photon-based radiotherapy. The receptors here all came from a woman aged 50 to 65 with pancreatic cancer. Each CDR3 is given with its conserved first and last residue. The order of the fields is clone size, V gene, J gene, D gene, CDR3 protein, CDR3 DNA. D genes are given only for firm matches. Rows give clone size only sometimes, using once, few, many, or a class for an expanded clone.

>.|TRBV19|TRBJ2-1|.
CASSIGNNEQFF
TGTGCCAGTAGTATAGGCAACAATGAGCAGTTCTTC
>.|TRBV28|TRBJ2-1|.
CASTSDSYNEQFF
TGTGCCAGCACCTCCGACAGTTACAATGAGCAGTTCTTC
>.|TRBV29-1|TRBJ2-7|.
CSVEGVGQGLYYEQYF
TGCAGCGTTGAAGGAGTGGGCCAGGGGCTTTACTACGAGCAGTACTTC
>.|TRBV9|TRBJ2-1|.
CASSGGPNSYNEQFF
TGTGCCAGCAGTGGGGGCCCCAACTCCTACAATGAGCAGTTCTTC
>.|TRBV2|TRBJ2-5|TRBD2
CASSKTSGRTIPETQYF
TGTGCCAGCAGTAAGACTAGCGGGAGGACCATCCCAGAGACCCAGTACTTC
>few|TRBV9|TRBJ1-1|.
CASSVDRETEAFF
TGTGCCAGCAGCGTCGACCGGGAAACTGAAGCTTTCTTT
>.|TRBV11-1|TRBJ2-5|TRBD1
CASSLDRGYAETQYF
TGTGCCAGCAGCCTCGACAGGGGGTATGCTGAGACCCAGTACTTC
>few|TRBV6-1|TRBJ2-7|TRBD2
CASSVASGYEQYF
TGTGCCAGCAGTGTGGCTAGCGGATACGAGCAGTACTTC
>.|TRBV6-5|TRBJ2-2|.
CASSRGLVSSGELFF
TGTGCCAGCAGCCGAGGGTTGGTTTCGTCCGGGGAGCTGTTTTTT
>.|TRBV7-8|TRBJ1-1|.
CASSLAVLNTEAFF
TGTGCCAGCAGCTTAGCAGTCTTGAACACTGAAGCTTTCTTT